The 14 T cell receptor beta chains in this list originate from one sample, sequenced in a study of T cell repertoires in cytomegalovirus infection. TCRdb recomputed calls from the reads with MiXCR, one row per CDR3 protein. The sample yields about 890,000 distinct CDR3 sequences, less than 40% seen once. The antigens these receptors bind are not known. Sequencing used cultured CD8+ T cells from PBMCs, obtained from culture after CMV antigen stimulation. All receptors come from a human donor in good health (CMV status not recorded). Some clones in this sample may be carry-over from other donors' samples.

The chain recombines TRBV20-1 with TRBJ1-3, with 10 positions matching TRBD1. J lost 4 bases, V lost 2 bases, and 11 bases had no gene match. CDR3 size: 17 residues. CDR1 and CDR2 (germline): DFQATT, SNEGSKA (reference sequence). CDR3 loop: CSARRRDRGYDGNTIYF. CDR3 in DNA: TGCAGTGCTAGAAGGAGGGACAGGGGTTACGACGGAAACACCATATATTTT.

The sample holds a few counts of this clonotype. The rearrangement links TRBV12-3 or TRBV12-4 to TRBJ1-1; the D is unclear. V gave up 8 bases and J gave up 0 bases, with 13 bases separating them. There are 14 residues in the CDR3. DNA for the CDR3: TGTGCCAGCGGTATCAATGGGATGAACACTGAAGCTTTCTTT. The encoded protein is CASGINGMNTEAFF.

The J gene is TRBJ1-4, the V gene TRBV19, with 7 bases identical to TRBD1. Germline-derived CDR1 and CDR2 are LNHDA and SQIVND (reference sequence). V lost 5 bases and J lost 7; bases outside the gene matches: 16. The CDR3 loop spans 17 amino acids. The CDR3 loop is CASSPTGTTALTEKLFF. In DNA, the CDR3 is TGTGCCAGTAGTCCGACAGGGACTACGGCCCTTACTGAAAAACTGTTTTTT.

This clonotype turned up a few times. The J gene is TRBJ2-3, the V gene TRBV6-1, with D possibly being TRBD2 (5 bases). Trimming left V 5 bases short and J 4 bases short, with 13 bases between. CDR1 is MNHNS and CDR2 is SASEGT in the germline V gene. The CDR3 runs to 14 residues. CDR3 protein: CASSPPSSSDTQYF. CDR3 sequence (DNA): TGTGCCAGCAGTCCCCCGTCTAGCTCAGATACGCAGTATTTT.

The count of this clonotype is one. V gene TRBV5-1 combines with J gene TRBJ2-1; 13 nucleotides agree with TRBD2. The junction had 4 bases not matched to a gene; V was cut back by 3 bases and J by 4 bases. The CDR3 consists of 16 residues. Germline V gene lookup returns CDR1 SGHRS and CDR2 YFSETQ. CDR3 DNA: TGCGCCAGCAGCTGGGAGGGACTAGCGGGGTACAATGAGCAGTTCTTC. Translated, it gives CASSWEGLAGYNEQFF.

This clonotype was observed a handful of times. The CDR3 DNA follows: TGTGCCAGCAGTAGAATCGAAGGTTTTGGCGGGGAGCTGTTTTTT. It encodes CASSRIEGFGGELFF. This sequence joins TRBV28 and TRBJ2-2; unclear D gene. This CDR3 is built from 15 residues. CDR1 is MDHEN and CDR2 is SYDVKM in the germline V gene. Trimming shortened V by 5 bases and J by 7 bases, and 17 bases separated the two germline ends.

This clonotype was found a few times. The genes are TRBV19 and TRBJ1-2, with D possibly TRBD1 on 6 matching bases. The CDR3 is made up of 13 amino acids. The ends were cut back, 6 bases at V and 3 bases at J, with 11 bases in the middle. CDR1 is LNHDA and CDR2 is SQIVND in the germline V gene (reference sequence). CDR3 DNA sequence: TGTGCCAGTAGCACGGACAGTTACTATGGCTACACCTTC. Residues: CASSTDSYYGYTF.

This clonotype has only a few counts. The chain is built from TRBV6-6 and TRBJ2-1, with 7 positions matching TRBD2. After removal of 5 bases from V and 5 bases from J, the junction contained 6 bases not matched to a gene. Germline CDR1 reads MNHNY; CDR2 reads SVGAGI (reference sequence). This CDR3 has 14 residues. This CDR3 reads CASSNGGTHNEQFF. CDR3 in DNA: TGTGCCAGCAGTAACGGGGGGACCCACAATGAGCAGTTCTTC.

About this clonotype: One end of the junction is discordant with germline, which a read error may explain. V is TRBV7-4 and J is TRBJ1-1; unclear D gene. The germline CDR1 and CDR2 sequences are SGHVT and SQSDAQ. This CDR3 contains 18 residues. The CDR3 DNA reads TGTGTCAGCAGCTTAGTAGGAGGGTTCACCTCATCCCACACTGAAGCTTTCTTT. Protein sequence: CVSSLVGGFTSSHTEAFF.

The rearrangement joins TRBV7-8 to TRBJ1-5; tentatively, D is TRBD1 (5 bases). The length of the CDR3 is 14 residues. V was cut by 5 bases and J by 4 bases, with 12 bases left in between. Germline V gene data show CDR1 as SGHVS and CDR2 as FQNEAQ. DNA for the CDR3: TGTGCCAGCAGCAACCGGGACTGGAATCAGCCCCAGCATTTT. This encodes CASSNRDWNQPQHF.

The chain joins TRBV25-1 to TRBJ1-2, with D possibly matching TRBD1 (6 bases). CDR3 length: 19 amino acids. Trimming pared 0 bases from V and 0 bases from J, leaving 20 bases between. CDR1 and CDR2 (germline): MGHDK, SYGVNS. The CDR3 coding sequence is TGTGCCAGCAGTGAATACTTCTCCGGGACACCGCGAGCTAACTATGGCTACACCTTC. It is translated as CASSEYFSGTPRANYGYTF.

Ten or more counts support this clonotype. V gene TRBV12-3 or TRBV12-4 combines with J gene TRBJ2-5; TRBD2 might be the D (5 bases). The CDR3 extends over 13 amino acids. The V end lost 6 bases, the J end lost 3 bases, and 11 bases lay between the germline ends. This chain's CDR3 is CASSPPREETQYF. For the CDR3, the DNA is TGTGCCAGCAGCCCCCCGCGGGAAGAGACCCAGTACTTC.

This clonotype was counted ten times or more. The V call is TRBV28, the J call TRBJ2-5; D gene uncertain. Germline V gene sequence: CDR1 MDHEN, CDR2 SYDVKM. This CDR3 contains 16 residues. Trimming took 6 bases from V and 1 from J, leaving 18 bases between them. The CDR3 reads CASSSSPSVLQETQYF. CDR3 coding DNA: TGTGCCAGCAGCTCTTCCCCCAGCGTACTCCAAGAGACCCAGTACTTC.

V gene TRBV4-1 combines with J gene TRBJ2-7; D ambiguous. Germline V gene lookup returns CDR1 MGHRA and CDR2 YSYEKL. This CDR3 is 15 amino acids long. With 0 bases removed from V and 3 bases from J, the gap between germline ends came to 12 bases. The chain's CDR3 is CASSQDSTANYEQYF. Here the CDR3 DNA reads TGCGCCAGCAGCCAAGATAGTACAGCTAACTACGAGCAGTACTTC.